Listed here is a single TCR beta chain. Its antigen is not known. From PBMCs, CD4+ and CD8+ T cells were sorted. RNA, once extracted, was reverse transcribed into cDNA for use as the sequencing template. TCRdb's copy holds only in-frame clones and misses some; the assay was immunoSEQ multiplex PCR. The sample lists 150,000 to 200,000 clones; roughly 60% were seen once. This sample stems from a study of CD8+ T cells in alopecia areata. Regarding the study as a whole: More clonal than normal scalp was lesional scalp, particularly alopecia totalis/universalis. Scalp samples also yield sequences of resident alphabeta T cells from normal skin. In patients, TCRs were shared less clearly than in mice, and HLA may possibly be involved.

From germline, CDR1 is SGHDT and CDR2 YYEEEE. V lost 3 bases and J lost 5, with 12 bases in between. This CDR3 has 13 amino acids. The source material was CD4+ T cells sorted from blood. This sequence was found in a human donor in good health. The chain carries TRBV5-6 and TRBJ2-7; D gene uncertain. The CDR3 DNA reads TGTGCCAGCAGCTACTTCCGGGCAGACGAGCAGTACTTC. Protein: CASSYFRADEQYF.